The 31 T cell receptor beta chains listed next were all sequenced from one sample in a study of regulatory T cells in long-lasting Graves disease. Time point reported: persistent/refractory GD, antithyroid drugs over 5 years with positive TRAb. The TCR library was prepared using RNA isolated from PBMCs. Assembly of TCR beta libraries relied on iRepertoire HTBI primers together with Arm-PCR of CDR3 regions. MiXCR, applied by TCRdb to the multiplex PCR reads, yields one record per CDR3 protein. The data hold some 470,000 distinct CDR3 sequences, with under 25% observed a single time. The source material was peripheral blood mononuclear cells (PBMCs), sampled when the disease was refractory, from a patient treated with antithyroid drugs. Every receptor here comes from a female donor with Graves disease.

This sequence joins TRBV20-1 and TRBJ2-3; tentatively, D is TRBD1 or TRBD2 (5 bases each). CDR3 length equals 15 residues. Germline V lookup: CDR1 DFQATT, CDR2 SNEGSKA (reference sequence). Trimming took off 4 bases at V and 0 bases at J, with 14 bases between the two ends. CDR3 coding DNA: TGCAGTGCTACTGGGGGTGGAGCTAGCACAGATACGCAGTATTTT. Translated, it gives CSATGGGASTDTQYF.

The CDR3 sequence is CSATSGRGETQYF. CDR3 bases: TGCAGCGCCACTAGCGGGAGAGGAGAGACCCAGTACTTC. This chain joins TRBV29-1 and TRBJ2-5, with 11 positions matching TRBD2. CDR3 length equals 13 residues. J gave up 4 bases and V 7 bases, and 5 bases lay outside the gene matches. Germline assignment: CDR1 SQVTM and CDR2 ANQGSEA.

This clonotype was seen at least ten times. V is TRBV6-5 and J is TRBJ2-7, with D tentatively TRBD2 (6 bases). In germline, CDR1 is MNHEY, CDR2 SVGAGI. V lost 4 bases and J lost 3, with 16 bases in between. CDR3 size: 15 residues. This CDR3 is CASSSLPGVLYEQYF. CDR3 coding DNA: TGTGCCAGCAGTTCGCTCCCGGGGGTTCTCTACGAGCAGTACTTC.

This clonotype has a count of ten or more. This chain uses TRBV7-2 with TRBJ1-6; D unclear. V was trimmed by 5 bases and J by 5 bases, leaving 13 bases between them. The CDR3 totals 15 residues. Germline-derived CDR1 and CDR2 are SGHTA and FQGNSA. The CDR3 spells CASSLSGPNNSPLHF. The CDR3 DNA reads TGTGCCAGCAGCCTCTCGGGCCCGAATAATTCACCCCTCCACTTT.

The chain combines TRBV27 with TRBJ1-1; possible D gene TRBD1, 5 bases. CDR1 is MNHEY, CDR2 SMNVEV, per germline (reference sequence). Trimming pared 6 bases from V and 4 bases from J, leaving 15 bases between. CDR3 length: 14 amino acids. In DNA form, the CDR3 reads TGTGCCAGCAGATTAGGCAGGGATGGCACTGAAGCTTTCTTT. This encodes CASRLGRDGTEAFF.

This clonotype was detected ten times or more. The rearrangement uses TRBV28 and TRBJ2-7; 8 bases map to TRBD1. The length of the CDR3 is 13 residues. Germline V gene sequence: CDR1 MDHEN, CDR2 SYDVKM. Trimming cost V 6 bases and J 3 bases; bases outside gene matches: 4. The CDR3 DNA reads TGTGCCAGCAGACAGGACAGGGACTACGAGCAGTACTTC. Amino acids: CASRQDRDYEQYF.

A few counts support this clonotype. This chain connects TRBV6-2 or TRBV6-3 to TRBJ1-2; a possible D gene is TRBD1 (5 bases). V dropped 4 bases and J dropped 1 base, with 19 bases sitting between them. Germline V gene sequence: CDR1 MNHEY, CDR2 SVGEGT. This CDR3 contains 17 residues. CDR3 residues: CASSSRIGGDVNYGYTF. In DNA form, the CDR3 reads TGTGCCAGCAGTTCCCGAATCGGGGGGGATGTTAACTATGGCTACACCTTC.

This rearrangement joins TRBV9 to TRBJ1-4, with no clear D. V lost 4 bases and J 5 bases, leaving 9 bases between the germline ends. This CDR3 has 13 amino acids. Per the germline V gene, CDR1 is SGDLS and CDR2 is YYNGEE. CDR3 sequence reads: CASSPRMNEKLFF. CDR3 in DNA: TGTGCCAGCAGCCCCCGGATGAATGAAAAACTGTTTTTT.

CDR3 residues: CASSPFPFRDTNYGYTF. CDR3 DNA sequence: TGTGCCAGCTCACCGTTCCCTTTTCGGGACACCAACTATGGCTACACCTTC. The chain carries TRBV18 and TRBJ1-2; a weak D match, TRBD1 (6 bases). The germline gives CDR1 KGHSH, CDR2 LQKENI. The CDR3 loop spans 17 amino acids. Trimming stripped 3 bases from V and 2 bases from J, with 19 bases between.

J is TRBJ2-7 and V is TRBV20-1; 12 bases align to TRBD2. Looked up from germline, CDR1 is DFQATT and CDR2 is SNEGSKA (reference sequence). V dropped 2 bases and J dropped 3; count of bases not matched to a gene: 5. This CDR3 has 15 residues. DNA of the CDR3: TGCAGTGCTAGATCGACTAGCGGGAGTATCTACGAGCAGTACTTC. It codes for CSARSTSGSIYEQYF.

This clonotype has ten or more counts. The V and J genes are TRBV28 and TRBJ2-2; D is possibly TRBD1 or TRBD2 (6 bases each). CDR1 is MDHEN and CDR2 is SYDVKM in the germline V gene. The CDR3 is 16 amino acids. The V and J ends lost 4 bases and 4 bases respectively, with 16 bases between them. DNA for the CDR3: TGTGCCAGCAGTTCCCCCCGGGGGCGGGGCACCGGGGAGCTGTTTTTT. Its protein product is CASSSPRGRGTGELFF.

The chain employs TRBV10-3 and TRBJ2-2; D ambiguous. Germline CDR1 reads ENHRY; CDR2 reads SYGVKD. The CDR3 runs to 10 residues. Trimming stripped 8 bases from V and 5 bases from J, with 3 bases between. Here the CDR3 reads CAIGTGELFF. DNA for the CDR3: TGTGCCATCGGGACCGGGGAGCTGTTTTTT.

The CDR3 sequence is CSAHRLAGGYEQYF. CDR3 DNA: TGCAGTGCCCATCGACTAGCGGGAGGTTACGAGCAGTACTTC. The chain carries TRBV20-1 and TRBJ2-7; TRBD2 aligns across 13 bases. The CDR3 spans 14 residues. Per germline, CDR1 DFQATT and CDR2 SNEGSKA (reference sequence). The J segment lost 4 bases and the V segment lost 6 bases, leaving 6 bases of the junction unmatched.

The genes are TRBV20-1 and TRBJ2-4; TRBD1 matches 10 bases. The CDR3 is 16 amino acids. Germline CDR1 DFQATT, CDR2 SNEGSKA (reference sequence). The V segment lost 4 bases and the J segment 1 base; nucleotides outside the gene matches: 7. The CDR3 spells CSAIDRGRGAKNIQYF. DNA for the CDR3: TGCAGTGCTATCGACAGGGGGCGCGGGGCCAAAAACATTCAGTACTTC.

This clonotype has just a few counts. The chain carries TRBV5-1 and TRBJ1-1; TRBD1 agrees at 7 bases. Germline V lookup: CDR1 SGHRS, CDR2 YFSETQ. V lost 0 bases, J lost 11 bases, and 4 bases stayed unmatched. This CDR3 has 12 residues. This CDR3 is CASSLGTGGAFF. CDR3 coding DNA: TGCGCCAGCAGCTTGGGGACAGGTGGGGCTTTCTTT.

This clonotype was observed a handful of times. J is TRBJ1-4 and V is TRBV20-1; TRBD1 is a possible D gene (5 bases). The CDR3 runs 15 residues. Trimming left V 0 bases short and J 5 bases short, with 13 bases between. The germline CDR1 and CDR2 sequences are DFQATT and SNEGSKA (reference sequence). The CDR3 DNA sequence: TGCAGTGCTAGAGATCTGGGGGAGTTGAATGAAAAACTGTTTTTT. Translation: CSARDLGELNEKLFF.

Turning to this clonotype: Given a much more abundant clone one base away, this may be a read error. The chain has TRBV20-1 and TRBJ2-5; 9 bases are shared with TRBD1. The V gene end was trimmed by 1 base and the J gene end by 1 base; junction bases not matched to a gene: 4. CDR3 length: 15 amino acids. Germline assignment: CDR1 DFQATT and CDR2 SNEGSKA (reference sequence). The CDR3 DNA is TGCAGTGCTAGAGGGACAGGGGACGTCCAAGAGACCCAGTACTTC. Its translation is CSARGTGDVQETQYF.

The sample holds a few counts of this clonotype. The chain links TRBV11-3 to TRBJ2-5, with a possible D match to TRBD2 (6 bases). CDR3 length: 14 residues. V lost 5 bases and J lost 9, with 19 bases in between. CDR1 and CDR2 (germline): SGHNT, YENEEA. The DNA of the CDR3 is TGTGCCAGCAGCCCAGCGCGGGAAAGCGCGTCCCAGTACTTC. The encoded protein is CASSPARESASQYF.

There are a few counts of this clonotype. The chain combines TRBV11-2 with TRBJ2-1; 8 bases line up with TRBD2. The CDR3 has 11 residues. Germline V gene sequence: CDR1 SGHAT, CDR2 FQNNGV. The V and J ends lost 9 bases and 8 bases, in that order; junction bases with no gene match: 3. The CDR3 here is CASSGTHEQFF. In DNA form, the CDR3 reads TGTGCCAGTAGCGGGACCCATGAGCAGTTCTTC.

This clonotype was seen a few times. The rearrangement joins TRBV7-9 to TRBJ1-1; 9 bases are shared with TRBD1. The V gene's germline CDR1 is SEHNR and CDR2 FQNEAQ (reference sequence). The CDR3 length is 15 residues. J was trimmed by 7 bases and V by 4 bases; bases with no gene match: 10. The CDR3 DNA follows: TGTGCCAGCAGCTCGGTAGACAGGGGGGGACTTGAAGCTTTCTTT. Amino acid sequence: CASSSVDRGGLEAFF.

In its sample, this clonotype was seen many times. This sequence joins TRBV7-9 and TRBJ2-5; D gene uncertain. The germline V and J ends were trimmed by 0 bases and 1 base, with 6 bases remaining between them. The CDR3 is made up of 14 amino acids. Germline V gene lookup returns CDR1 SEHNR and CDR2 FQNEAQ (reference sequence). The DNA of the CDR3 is TGTGCCAGCAGCTTAGCGGGTTTCCAAGAGACCCAGTACTTC. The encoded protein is CASSLAGFQETQYF.

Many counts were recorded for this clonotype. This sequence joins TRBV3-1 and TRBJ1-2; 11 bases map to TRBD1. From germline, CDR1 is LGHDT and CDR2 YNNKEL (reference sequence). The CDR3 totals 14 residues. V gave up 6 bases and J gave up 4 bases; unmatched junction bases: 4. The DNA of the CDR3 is TGTGCCAGCAGGGACAGGGGGCAGGGCTATGGCTACACCTTC. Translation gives CASRDRGQGYGYTF. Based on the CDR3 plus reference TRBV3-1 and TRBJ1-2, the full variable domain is DTAVSQTPKYLVTQMGNDKSIKCEQNLGHDTMYWYKQDSKKFLKIMFSYNNKELIINETVPNRFSPKSPDKAHLNLHINSLELGDSAVYFCASRDRGQGYGYTFGSGTRLTVV.

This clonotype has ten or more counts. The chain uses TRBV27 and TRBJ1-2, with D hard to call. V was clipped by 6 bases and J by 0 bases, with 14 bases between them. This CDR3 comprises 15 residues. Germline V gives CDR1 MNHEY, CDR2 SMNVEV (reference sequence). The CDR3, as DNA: TGTGCCAGCAGATCCGGACGGGGAGCTAACTATGGCTACACCTTC. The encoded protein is CASRSGRGANYGYTF.

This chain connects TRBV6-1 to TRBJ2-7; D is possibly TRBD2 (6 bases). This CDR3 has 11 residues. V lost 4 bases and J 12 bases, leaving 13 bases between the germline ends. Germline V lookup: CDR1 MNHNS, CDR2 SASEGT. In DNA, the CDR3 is TGTGCCAGCAGTGCGAGGGACTCATTGTACTTC. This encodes CASSARDSLYF.

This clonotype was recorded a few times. The CDR3 DNA is TGCAGTGCTAGAGGCTTAGCAGAGACCAGGGAGACCCAGTACTTC. As protein: CSARGLAETRETQYF. The chain links TRBV20-1 to TRBJ2-5, with D unresolved. This CDR3 is 15 amino acids long. V lost 1 base, J lost 5 bases, and 17 bases lay in between. The germline gives CDR1 DFQATT, CDR2 SNEGSKA (reference sequence).

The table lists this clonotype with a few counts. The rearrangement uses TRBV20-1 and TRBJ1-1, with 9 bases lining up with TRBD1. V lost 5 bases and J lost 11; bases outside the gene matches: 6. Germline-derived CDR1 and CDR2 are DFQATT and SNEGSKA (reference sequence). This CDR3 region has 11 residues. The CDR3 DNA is TGCAGTGCTGACAGGGACAGGGTCGCTTTCTTT. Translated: CSADRDRVAFF.

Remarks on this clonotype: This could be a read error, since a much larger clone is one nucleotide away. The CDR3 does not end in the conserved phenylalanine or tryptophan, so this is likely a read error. The CDR3 DNA reads TGTGCCAGCAGCGAGGAACGGCGTGGGAGGGTTATGAACACTGAAGCTTTCCTT. It is translated as CASSEERRGRVMNTEAFL. The rearrangement joins TRBV2 to TRBJ1-1; D ambiguous. The CDR3 contains 18 residues. Trimming shortened V by 6 bases and J by 0 bases, and 23 bases separated the two germline ends. CDR1 is SNHLY, CDR2 FYNNEI, per germline.

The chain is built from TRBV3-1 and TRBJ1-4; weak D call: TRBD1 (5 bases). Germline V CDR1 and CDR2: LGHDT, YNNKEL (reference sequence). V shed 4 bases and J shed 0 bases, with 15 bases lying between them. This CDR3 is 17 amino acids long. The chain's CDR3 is CASSRLGGGATNEKLFF. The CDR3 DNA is TGTGCCAGCAGCCGACTCGGGGGGGGGGCAACTAATGAAAAACTGTTTTTT.

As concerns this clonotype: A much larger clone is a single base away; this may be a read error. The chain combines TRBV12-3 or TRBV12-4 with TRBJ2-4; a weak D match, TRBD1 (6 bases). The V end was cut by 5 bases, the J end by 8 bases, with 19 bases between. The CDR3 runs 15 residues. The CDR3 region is CASSPRPGAGDIQYF. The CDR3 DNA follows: TGTGCCAGCAGTCCCCGTCCCGGGGCAGGGGACATTCAGTACTTC.

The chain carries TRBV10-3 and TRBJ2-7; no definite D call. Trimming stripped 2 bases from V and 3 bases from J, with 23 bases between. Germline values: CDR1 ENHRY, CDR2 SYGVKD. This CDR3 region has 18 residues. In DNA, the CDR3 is TGTGCCATCAGTGAGAGGTCGGTAGGGTCTATTACGATCTACGAGCAGTACTTC. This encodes CAISERSVGSITIYEQYF.

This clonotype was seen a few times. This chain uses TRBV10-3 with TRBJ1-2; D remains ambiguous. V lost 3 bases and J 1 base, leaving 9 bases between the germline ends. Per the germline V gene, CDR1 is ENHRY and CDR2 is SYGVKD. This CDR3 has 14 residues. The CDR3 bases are TGTGCCATCAGTGACAGTGGGGTTAACTATGGCTACACCTTC. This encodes CAISDSGVNYGYTF.